The rows below give T cell receptor beta chains drawn from one sample of a study of T cells in localized non-small cell lung cancer. The data were produced by immunoSEQ multiplex PCR, yet TCRdb's version contains in-frame clones alone and is incomplete. The sample records 25,000 to 35,000 clones, nearly 90% being singletons. The sample consisted of peripheral blood, taken before any cancer treatment. Receptor source: a woman aged 35 to 75 with stage I lung adenocarcinoma. The CDR3 runs from the conserved cysteine through the conserved F or W. A D gene is named only where the DNA matches it firmly. Size is stated for part of the rows, as once, few or many counts, or as a class when the clone is expanded.

j_call | d_call | v_call | clone_size | cdr3_aa | cdr3_nt
TRBJ1-2 | - | TRBV11-3 | - | CASSLAGLGDGYTF | TGTGCCAGCAGCTTAGCGGGCCTCGGGGATGGCTACACCTTC
TRBJ2-3 | - | TRBV5-1 | - | CASSLVGSRFTDTQYF | TGCGCCAGCAGCTTGGTCGGGAGCCGATTCACAGATACGCAGTATTTT
TRBJ2-7 | - | TRBV6-5 | - | CASSSQGYEQYF | TGTGCCAGCAGCTCGCAGGGCTACGAGCAGTACTTC
TRBJ1-2 | - | TRBV11-2 | - | CASSLEGAANYGYTF | TGTGCCAGCAGCTTAGAAGGGGCTGCTAACTATGGCTACACCTTC
TRBJ2-3 | - | TRBV27 | - | CASRPLSGTDTQYF | TGTGCCAGCCGCCCACTCTCGGGCACAGATACGCAGTATTTT
TRBJ1-3 | - | TRBV6-5 | - | CASSLGGASGNTIYF | TGTGCCAGCAGCCTTGGGGGGGCGTCAGGAAACACCATATATTTT
TRBJ2-5 | TRBD2 | TRBV15 | few | CATSSPGGPETQYF | TGTGCCACCAGCAGTCCGGGGGGGCCGGAGACCCAGTACTTC
TRBJ1-4 | - | TRBV13 | - | CASSVKTGGRHEKLFF | TGTGCCAGCAGCGTCAAAACGGGGGGGCGTCATGAAAAACTGTTTTTT
TRBJ2-2 | - | TRBV6-4 | - | CASSDSIGRELFF | TGTGCCAGCAGTGACTCGATAGGCCGGGAGCTGTTTTTT
TRBJ1-3 | - | TRBV14 | - | CASSPQGRISGNTIYF | TGTGCCAGCAGCCCCCAGGGGCGAATTTCTGGAAACACCATATATTTT
TRBJ2-1 | - | TRBV7-3 | - | CASSLSWGVTNEQFF | TGTGCCAGCAGCTTATCGTGGGGGGTGACCAATGAGCAGTTCTTC
TRBJ2-1 | - | TRBV27 | few | CASRNPGVGDEQFF | TGTGCCAGCAGGAATCCGGGAGTAGGAGATGAGCAGTTCTTC
TRBJ2-2 | TRBD1 | TRBV30 | - | CAWSVRDRGSGELFF | TGTGCCTGGAGTGTAAGGGACAGGGGCTCCGGGGAGCTGTTTTTT
TRBJ2-1 | TRBD2 | TRBV7-6 | - | CASSFPGGGRNEQFF | TGTGCCAGCAGCTTCCCTGGCGGGGGGAGGAATGAGCAGTTCTTC
TRBJ2-1 | - | TRBV29-1 | - | CSVEDPGRSSYNEQFF | TGCAGCGTTGAAGACCCCGGACGGAGCTCCTACAATGAGCAGTTCTTC
TRBJ2-7 | TRBD1 | TRBV7-3 | - | CASSLSPTGAGEQYF | TGTGCCAGCAGCTTAAGTCCGACAGGGGCGGGGGAGCAGTACTTC
TRBJ1-2 | - | TRBV5-1 | - | CASSEQSNYGYTF | TGCGCCAGCAGCGAACAGTCTAACTATGGCTACACCTTC
TRBJ2-7 | TRBD2 | TRBV2 | - | CASKSSGYSYEQYF | TGTGCCAGCAAGAGTAGCGGGTACTCCTACGAGCAGTACTTC
TRBJ2-5 | - | TRBV5-5 | - | CASSLDWGQYF | TGTGCCAGCAGCTTAGACTGGGGCCAGTACTTC
TRBJ2-5 | - | TRBV7-3 | - | CASSFEAGPGETQYF | TGTGCCAGCAGCTTCGAGGCGGGGCCGGGGGAGACCCAGTACTTC
TRBJ2-5 | - | TRBV27 | - | CASSLSGGGGETQYF | TGTGCCAGCAGTTTATCGGGGGGAGGGGGGGAGACCCAGTACTTC
TRBJ1-6 | - | TRBV29-1 | - | CSVGERNSPLHF | TGCAGCGTCGGGGAGCGGAATTCACCCCTCCACTTT
TRBJ1-4 | - | TRBV30 | - | CAWSVPPPLGPNEKLFF | TGTGCCTGGAGTGTGCCTCCTCCACTGGGGCCTAATGAAAAACTGTTTTTT
TRBJ2-1 | TRBD2 | TRBV2 | - | CASSESFGGVSEQFF | TGTGCCAGCAGTGAATCTTTTGGGGGGGTGTCGGAGCAGTTCTTC
TRBJ1-2 | - | TRBV7-3 | once | CASSLGGDGYTF | TGTGCCAGCAGCTTAGGCGGGGACGGCTACACCTTC
TRBJ1-2 | - | TRBV6-5 | once | CASRGAVYGYTF | TGTGCCAGCAGAGGGGCCGTATATGGCTACACCTTC
TRBJ2-5 | - | TRBV7-3 | - | CASSQGPQETQYF | TGTGCCAGCAGCCAAGGGCCTCAAGAGACCCAGTACTTC
TRBJ2-2 | - | TRBV7-7 | few | CASSLALGSGELFF | TGTGCCAGCAGCTTAGCCCTGGGGTCCGGGGAGCTGTTTTTT
TRBJ2-1 | TRBD2 | TRBV30 | - | CAWSGRLAGISEQFF | TGTGCCTGGAGTGGCCGACTAGCGGGGATAAGTGAGCAGTTCTTC
TRBJ1-2 | TRBD1 | TRBV19 | - | CASSRDRFYGYTF | TGTGCCAGTAGCCGGGACAGGTTCTATGGCTACACCTTC
TRBJ1-5 | - | TRBV15 | - | CATSTRPFGGSEPQHF | TGTGCCACCAGCACCCGACCCTTTGGGGGTTCGGAGCCCCAGCATTTT
TRBJ2-1 | - | TRBV18 | - | CASSPRTDNEQFF | TGTGCCAGCTCACCACGGACAGATAATGAGCAGTTCTTC
TRBJ1-6 | - | TRBV28 | - | CASSTVASPLHF | TGTGCCAGCAGCACAGTTGCTTCACCCCTCCACTTT
TRBJ2-4 | - | TRBV4-1 | - | CASSHSLEFSAKNIQYF | TGCGCCAGCAGCCACTCTCTTGAGTTTTCGGCCAAAAACATTCAGTACTTC
TRBJ2-5 | - | TRBV29-1 | - | CSARDSLRQETQYF | TGCAGCGCTCGGGACTCCTTAAGACAAGAGACCCAGTACTTC
TRBJ2-3 | TRBD2 | TRBV4-1 | - | CASSHGLAGVKDTQYF | TGCGCCAGCAGTCATGGACTAGCGGGAGTCAAAGATACGCAGTATTTT
TRBJ1-5 | - | TRBV15 | - | CATSRVPGNQPQHF | TGTGCCACCAGCAGAGTTCCAGGGAATCAGCCCCAGCATTTT
TRBJ1-6 | - | TRBV11-2 | - | CASSLGPGRTPLHF | TGTGCCAGCAGCTTAGGCCCAGGCCGAACACCCCTCCACTTT
TRBJ2-6 | - | TRBV30 | - | CAWSRRPNAGANVLTF | TGTGCCTGGAGTCGACGTCCTAACGCTGGGGCCAACGTCCTGACTTTC
TRBJ2-7 | - | TRBV7-9 | - | CASSFQAGPYEQYF | TGTGCCAGCAGCTTTCAGGCGGGCCCCTACGAGCAGTACTTC
TRBJ2-5 | - | TRBV5-4 | - | CASSFPTGETQYF | TGTGCCAGCAGCTTCCCAACGGGGGAGACCCAGTACTTC